The sequence of this T cell receptor (beta chain) was determined in a study of T cell responses to AZD1222 COVID-19 vaccine. The study's findings and limits: Donors in the cohort were predominantly white British and more often female, and clonal diversity was possibly underestimated.

This clone showed up many times. The antigen is not known. After removal of 5 bases from V and 7 bases from J, the junction contained 17 bases not matched to a gene. CDR1 is WNHNN, CDR2 SYGVQD, per germline (reference sequence). This CDR3 is built from 18 residues. Produced via immunoSEQ multiplex PCR; TCRdb's table is partial and in-frame only. The table records some 200,000 clones, roughly 92% of them present only once. The chain combines TRBV10-1 with TRBJ2-1, with 10 nucleotides matching TRBD2. The TCR sequence derives from an adult in good health. This specimen was peripheral blood, taken on day 0 of AZD1222 vaccination. CDR3 sequence (DNA): TGCGCCAGCAGTCGCTGGAAAGGAGGGAGCGGGAGGGTTAATGAGCAGTTCTTC. It encodes CASSRWKGGSGRVNEQFF.